This T cell receptor beta chain derives from a study of PD-1 blockade in classical Hodgkin lymphoma. Here immunoSEQ multiplex PCR was the method, and the copy in TCRdb shows in-frame clones only, minus some. The sample has around 17,000 clones; 75% to 95% are singletons. Trimming cost V 2 bases and J 5 bases, with 10 bases left between them. Germline V gene data show CDR1 as MNHEY and CDR2 as SVGAGI. The CDR3 is 14 amino acids. Documented time point: newly diagnosed, previously untreated cHL patient sample. Comparison PBMCs came from previously untreated, newly diagnosed classical Hodgkin lymphoma patients. Study results and caveats: Reports described newly diagnosed patients as having lower baseline TCR diversity than healthy donors. Why repertoires differed is undefined; disease activity or prior therapy possibly contributed.

Concerning this clone: Its antigen is still unknown.

The chain carries TRBV6-5 and TRBJ1-5; TRBD1 might be the D (5 bases). Sequenced sample: peripheral blood mononuclear cells (PBMCs). The receptor's source is a human donor with classical Hodgkin lymphoma. This CDR3 reads CASSYIGAHQPQHF. The CDR3 nucleotides read TGTGCCAGCAGTTACATCGGGGCCCATCAGCCCCAGCATTTT.